Below, 4 T cell receptor beta chains from the same sample are listed, as sequenced in a study of control samples from healthy donors and cancer patients. Sequencing was performed with immunoSEQ multiplex PCR; in TCRdb, only in-frame clones are kept and a portion is missing. Altogether just over 150,000 clones are present, 70% to 90% being singletons, with the ten largest covering more than 10%. What was sequenced was blood. The receptors were sampled from a man between 25 and 39 years old in good health.

The chain is built from TRBV5-1 and TRBJ1-1, with 8 bases lining up with TRBD1. This CDR3 contains 13 residues. CDR1 is SGHRS and CDR2 is YFSETQ in the germline V gene. The J segment lost 6 bases and the V segment lost 5 bases, leaving 6 bases of the junction unmatched. CDR3 coding DNA: TGCGCCAGCAGGGGGACAGGCGCGCCTGAAGCTTTCTTT. It is translated as CASRGTGAPEAFF.

This sequence joins TRBV19 and TRBJ1-6; D is uncertain. This CDR3 has 13 residues. The V end was cut by 10 bases, the J end by 8 bases, with 15 bases between. CDR1 is LNHDA, CDR2 SQIVND, per germline (reference sequence). In DNA form, the CDR3 reads TGTGCCACCTCCCAGCCTGGAGATTCACCCCTCCACTTT. It yields the protein CATSQPGDSPLHF.

The chain is built from TRBV2 and TRBJ1-2, with D tentatively TRBD1 (6 bases). Trimming cost V 11 bases and J 6 bases, with 13 bases left between them. Germline V gene data show CDR1 as SNHLY and CDR2 as FYNNEI. The length of the CDR3 is 11 residues. CDR3 coding DNA: TGTGCCGGTCGGACAGAACATGGCTACACCTTC. It translates to CAGRTEHGYTF.

CDR3 region: CASQHHGYNEQFF. CDR3 nucleotides: TGTGCCAGCCAACACCACGGGTACAATGAGCAGTTCTTC. The V gene is TRBV6-5, the J gene TRBJ2-1; the D is unclear. Germline loops: CDR1 MNHEY, CDR2 SVGAGI. The length of the CDR3 is 13 residues. Deletions cut 8 bases from V and 4 bases from J, with 12 bases between.